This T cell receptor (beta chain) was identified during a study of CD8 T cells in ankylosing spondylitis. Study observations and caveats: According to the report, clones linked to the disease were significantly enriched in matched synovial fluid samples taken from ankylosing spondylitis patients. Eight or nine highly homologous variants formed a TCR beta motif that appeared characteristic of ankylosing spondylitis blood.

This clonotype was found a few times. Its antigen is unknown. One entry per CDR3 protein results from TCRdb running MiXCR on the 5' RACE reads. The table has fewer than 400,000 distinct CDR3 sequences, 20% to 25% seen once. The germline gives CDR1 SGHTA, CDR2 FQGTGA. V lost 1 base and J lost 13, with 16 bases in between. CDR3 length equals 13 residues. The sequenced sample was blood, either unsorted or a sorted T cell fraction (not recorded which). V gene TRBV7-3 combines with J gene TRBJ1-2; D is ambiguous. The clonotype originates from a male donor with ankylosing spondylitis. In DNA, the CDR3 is TGTGCCAGCAGCTTAAGTGGAGTCACGGGTCCCACCTTC. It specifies CASSLSGVTGPTF.